These T cell receptor beta chains were read from a single sample in a study of T cell changes during pregnancy in multiple sclerosis. Here immunoSEQ multiplex PCR was the method, and the copy in TCRdb shows in-frame clones only, minus some. The table has 100,000 or so clones, roughly 93% seen once; the top ten hold approximately 0.97%. The material sequenced was peripheral blood, taken before pregnancy. Receptors were obtained from a female donor with multiple sclerosis, enrolled in a pregnancy study. CDR3s include the opening cysteine and the closing phenylalanine or tryptophan. D genes are given only for firm matches. Only some rows state a clone size, as once, few, many or a class for expanded clones.

size: once; J: TRBJ1-2; D: -; V: TRBV27; CDR3: CASSLTGPNYGYTF; DNA: TGTGCCAGCAGTTTGACAGGACCTAACTATGGCTACACCTTC
size: few; J: TRBJ2-1; D: -; V: TRBV11-1; CDR3: CASSLNSGSGNEQFF; DNA: TGTGCCAGCAGCTTAAACTCGGGATCTGGGAATGAGCAGTTCTTC
size: -; J: TRBJ1-5; D: -; V: TRBV7-9; CDR3: CASSLGNRDGGNQPQHF; DNA: TGTGCCAGCAGCTTAGGCAACAGGGACGGGGGCAATCAGCCCCAGCATTTT
size: -; J: TRBJ2-7; D: -; V: TRBV19; CDR3: CVRDSFYEQYF; DNA: TGTGTCCGGGACTCTTTCTACGAGCAGTACTTC
size: -; J: TRBJ2-3; D: -; V: TRBV7-9; CDR3: CASRQGRTDTQYF; DNA: TGTGCCAGCAGACAGGGGAGGACAGATACGCAGTATTTT
size: -; J: TRBJ2-1; D: TRBD2; V: TRBV27; CDR3: CASSLSWGLVSYNEQFF; DNA: TGTGCCAGCAGTTTATCGTGGGGACTAGTCTCCTACAATGAGCAGTTCTTC
size: -; J: TRBJ1-2; D: -; V: TRBV6-6; CDR3: CASTQGPQLDYGYTF; DNA: TGTGCCAGCACGCAGGGGCCCCAATTGGACTATGGCTACACCTTC
size: -; J: TRBJ2-7; D: -; V: TRBV6-5; CDR3: CASPYQGGYEQYF; DNA: TGTGCCAGCCCTTACCAAGGCGGCTACGAGCAGTACTTC
size: -; J: TRBJ2-1; D: -; V: TRBV9; CDR3: CASSPEFEQFF; DNA: TGTGCCAGCAGCCCTGAGTTTGAGCAGTTCTTC
size: -; J: TRBJ2-1; D: -; V: TRBV6-5; CDR3: CASSLLPGNEQFF; DNA: TGTGCCAGCAGCCTTCTTCCCGGGAATGAGCAGTTCTTC
size: -; J: TRBJ1-2; D: -; V: TRBV11-2; CDR3: CASSLILSGGRINYGYTF; DNA: TGTGCCAGCAGCCTAATACTCTCGGGGGGGCGAATAAACTATGGCTACACCTTC
size: -; J: TRBJ2-3; D: TRBD2; V: TRBV27; CDR3: CASSFSGTDTQYF; DNA: TGTGCCAGCAGTTTTAGCGGGACAGATACGCAGTATTTT
size: -; J: TRBJ2-6; D: TRBD1; V: TRBV7-3; CDR3: CASSLGYRDRGSGANVLTF; DNA: TGTGCCAGCAGCCTGGGGTACCGGGACAGGGGATCTGGGGCCAACGTCCTGACTTTC
size: once; J: TRBJ1-2; D: -; V: TRBV28; CDR3: CASSLGSVNYGYTF; DNA: TGTGCCAGCAGTTTAGGTTCGGTAAACTATGGCTACACCTTC
size: once; J: TRBJ2-7; D: TRBD2; V: TRBV5-4; CDR3: CASSLGLAGLREQYF; DNA: TGTGCCAGCAGCTTGGGGCTAGCGGGCCTTAGGGAGCAGTACTTC
size: -; J: TRBJ1-5; D: -; V: TRBV7-2; CDR3: CASSFRSSNQPQHF; DNA: TGTGCCAGCAGCTTTCGGAGCAGCAATCAGCCCCAGCATTTT
size: -; J: TRBJ2-7; D: TRBD1; V: TRBV4-1; CDR3: CASSSSQGASYEQYF; DNA: TGCGCCAGCAGCTCCTCTCAGGGGGCTAGCTACGAGCAGTACTTC
size: -; J: TRBJ1-1; D: TRBD1; V: TRBV9; CDR3: CASSVAGGNTEAFF; DNA: TGTGCCAGCAGCGTCGCAGGGGGGAACACTGAAGCTTTCTTT